The TCR beta chain described here comes from a study of blood T cell repertoires in COVID-19. Study in general: The United States, Italy and Spain provided the acute and convalescent COVID-19 samples.

Germline CDR1 is WSHSY and CDR2 is SAAADI. V lost 4 bases and J lost 6; bases outside the gene matches: 7. The CDR3 has 15 residues. In the original analysis: Estimates of nucleated cell counts were drawn from the amplification of reference gene primers. Assay: immunoSEQ multiplex PCR; the TCRdb copy retains only in-frame clones and omits some. V and J calls and clone size come straight from that table; D and trimming were deduced from the DNA. The sample holds 25,000 to 35,000 clones; about 86% are singletons and the top ten take roughly 26%. Sequencing input: peripheral blood. The receptor was derived from a human donor in a cohort sampled during active COVID-19. This chain connects TRBV10-2 to TRBJ2-1, with TRBD1 matching 9 bases. Here the CDR3 DNA reads TGCGCCAGCAGTGTCCGGGACAGGGCAGGCAATGAGCAGTTCTTC. Amino acid sequence: CASSVRDRAGNEQFF.